This is a list of T cell receptor beta chains from one sample in a study of cytomegalovirus exposure and HLA in healthy donors. The assay was immunoSEQ multiplex PCR, and TCRdb's table has in-frame clones only and misses some. The repertoire holds around 62,000 clones, with over 75% as singletons. The sequenced material came from PBMCs. These receptors came from a male donor in good health and CMV-seropositive. Each CDR3 is given with its conserved first and last residue. Clone size is stated in some rows and not others, as once, few, many or a class when expanded.

V gene,CDR3 length,J gene,clone size,CDR3 protein
TRBV6-1,12,TRBJ1-2,few,CAVSLREGGYTF
TRBV19,13,TRBJ1-2,.,CASRGAGAYGYTF
TRBV5-1,15,TRBJ1-2,.,CASSLGAVANYGYTF
TRBV4-1,16,TRBJ1-6,.,CASSQEVGDSNSPLHF
TRBV9,15,TRBJ1-3,.,CASSVEGATGNTIYF
TRBV5-4,15,TRBJ2-3,.,CASSLRGGNTDTQYF
TRBV19,15,TRBJ2-5,.,CASSIRQGSQETQYF
TRBV11-2,17,TRBJ1-6,.,CASSRTGTGEFLAPLHF
TRBV6-6,14,TRBJ1-1,.,CASRLRTGQTEAFF
TRBV28,13,TRBJ2-3,once,CASSFSVSDTQYF
TRBV9,15,TRBJ2-1,.,CASRKTGGDLNEQFF
TRBV7-2,16,TRBJ1-5,.,CASSLWGSQGNQPQHF
TRBV5-6,11,TRBJ1-2,.,CASSLAVFSTF
TRBV27,16,TRBJ1-1,.,CASSLWGRRRGTEAFF
TRBV5-6,16,TRBJ2-2,.,CASSLVGAVSSGELFF
TRBV30,14,TRBJ1-2,.,CAWGSQGVGYGYTF
TRBV4-3,15,TRBJ2-2,.,CASAPGQGLTGELFF